The 8 T cell receptor beta chains below come from one sample, sequenced in a study of T cell responses to AZD1222 COVID-19 vaccine. Assay used: immunoSEQ multiplex PCR; TCRdb lists only in-frame clones, some missing. The data contain more than 100,000 clones, around 85% of them seen just once; the ten biggest clones take up around 8.3%. This specimen consisted of peripheral blood, obtained 28 days after the second dose of the MenACWY control vaccine. The receptors derive from an adult who received the MenACWY meningococcal vaccine as a control.

The J gene is TRBJ1-5, the V gene TRBV5-1; D unresolved. CDR1 is SGHRS, CDR2 YFSETQ, per germline. This CDR3 has 16 residues. Trimming took off 4 bases at V and 2 bases at J, with 16 bases between the two ends. The CDR3 coding sequence is TGCGCCAGCAGCCCGAGGGCGGGGTCGGGCAATCAGCCCCAGCATTTT. Encoded protein: CASSPRAGSGNQPQHF.

The chain combines TRBV6-5 with TRBJ1-5, with D perhaps matching TRBD1 (6 bases). Trimming stripped 8 bases from V and 4 bases from J, with 12 bases between. The germline CDR1 and CDR2 sequences are MNHEY and SVGAGI. This CDR3 comprises 13 residues. The CDR3 loop is CASAGGANQPQHF. CDR3 bases: TGTGCCAGCGCTGGGGGGGCAAATCAGCCCCAGCATTTT.

The chain is built from TRBV19 and TRBJ2-3; 9 bases map to TRBD2. CDR1 and CDR2 from the germline V gene are LNHDA and SQIVND (reference sequence). V lost 7 bases, J lost 4 bases, and 3 bases stayed unmatched. CDR3 size: 13 residues. This CDR3 reads CASIAGGADTQYF. The CDR3 DNA reads TGTGCCAGTATTGCGGGAGGGGCAGATACGCAGTATTTT.

The chain carries TRBV11-3 and TRBJ1-1, with a weak D call TRBD1 (6 bases). The CDR3 spans 12 residues. Deletions cut 11 bases from V and 7 bases from J, with 17 bases between. The germline CDR1 and CDR2 sequences are SGHNT and YENEEA. In DNA, the CDR3 is TGTGCCTCCACCAGGGGTGCTTATGAAGCTTTCTTT. Protein: CASTRGAYEAFF.

The chain is built from TRBV18 and TRBJ1-5; D gene unclear. In germline, CDR1 is KGHSH, CDR2 LQKENI. V lost 0 bases and J lost 6, with 12 bases in between. This CDR3 is built from 15 residues. CDR3 residues: CASSPPIGEGQPQHF. In DNA, the CDR3 is TGTGCCAGCTCACCACCGATCGGGGAAGGTCAGCCCCAGCATTTT.

This chain uses TRBV4-1 with TRBJ1-2; D remains unclear. CDR1 is MGHRA and CDR2 is YSYEKL in the germline V gene. The CDR3 runs 13 residues. V was pared by 0 bases and J by 3 bases, with 5 bases between. This CDR3 is CASSQDPDYGYTF. In nucleotides, the CDR3 is TGCGCCAGCAGCCAAGATCCGGACTATGGCTACACCTTC.

This chain connects TRBV19 to TRBJ2-2; 7 bases match TRBD2. The V gene's germline CDR1 is LNHDA and CDR2 SQIVND (reference sequence). V shed 7 bases and J 1 base; nucleotides not matched to a gene: 9. This CDR3 is 16 amino acids long. This CDR3 reads CASKGGSNRNTGELFF. In DNA, the CDR3 is TGTGCCAGTAAGGGAGGGTCGAACAGGAACACCGGGGAGCTGTTTTTT.

This rearrangement joins TRBV11-2 to TRBJ2-2; D possibly corresponds to TRBD1 (6 bases). There are 14 residues in the CDR3. V shed 5 bases and J shed 6 bases, with 13 bases lying between them. Germline V gene lookup returns CDR1 SGHAT and CDR2 FQNNGV. The CDR3 DNA reads as TGTGCCAGCAGCGTCCGACAGGTTTCCGGGGAGCTGTTTTTT. As protein: CASSVRQVSGELFF. The full variable domain, its missing parts supplied by reference TRBV11-2 and TRBJ2-2, is EAGVAQSPRYKIIEKRQSVAFWCNPISGHATLYWYQQILGQGPKLLIQFQNNGVVDDSQLPKDRFSAERLKGVDSTLKIQPAKLEDSAVYLCASSVRQVSGELFFGEGSRLTVL.